One sample yielded the 3 T cell receptor beta chains listed below, sequenced in a study of blood T cell repertoires in COVID-19. TCRdb keeps only in-frame clones here, not all; method: immunoSEQ multiplex PCR. This sample yields approximately 460,000 clones, of which about 91% are seen a single time; 0.7% to 1% belongs to the top ten. The sample was peripheral blood. The receptors originated from a man between 18 and 29 years old with COVID-19, enrolled during active disease.

The chain joins TRBV2 to TRBJ1-5; D is unresolved. Trimming removed 6 bases at V and 0 bases at J, with 15 bases between. Germline V gene data show CDR1 as SNHLY and CDR2 as FYNNEI. The CDR3 loop spans 16 amino acids. CDR3 coding DNA: TGTGCCAGCAGCGTCTCCGGCGGAGATAGCAATCAGCCCCAGCATTTT. Protein product: CASSVSGGDSNQPQHF. Together with reference TRBV2 and TRBJ1-5, the CDR3 gives the full variable domain: EPEVTQTPSHQVTQMGQEVILRCVPISNHLYFYWYRQILGQKVEFLVSFYNNEISEKSEIFDDQFSVERPDGSNFTLKIRSTKLEDSAMYFCASSVSGGDSNQPQHFGDGTRLSIL.

This chain joins TRBV25-1 and TRBJ1-4; D unresolved. V shed 0 bases and J shed 0 bases, with 5 bases lying between them. The CDR3 has 15 amino acids. Germline values: CDR1 MGHDK, CDR2 SYGVNS. The CDR3 sequence is CASSEYGATNEKLFF. DNA of the CDR3: TGTGCCAGCAGTGAATACGGTGCAACTAATGAAAAACTGTTTTTT.

This clone has only a few counts. At one end the junction does not follow the germline gene, possibly because of a read error. The V gene is TRBV11-3, the J gene TRBJ2-5, with 8 bases lining up with TRBD2. Germline assignment: CDR1 SGHNT and CDR2 YENEEA. The CDR3 is made up of 12 amino acids. CDR3 bases: TGTGCCAGCAGCCCCTTAGCGGGATTGTTACACTTC. Translating gives CASSPLAGLLHF.